This T cell receptor (beta chain) was documented in a study of cytomegalovirus exposure and HLA in healthy donors. Study results and limitations: Specificity of three CMV-associated chains for CMV antigens was verified in vitro. Clusters of TCRs from the first cohort tended to co-occur in the 110 or so validation repertoires (as a later analysis found).

The germline V gene has CDR1 SGHRS and CDR2 YFSETQ. CDR3 length: 13 residues. The trim removed 7 bases at V and 4 bases at J, leaving 7 bases unmatched. Concerning this clone itself: What it binds is not known.

Clones were sequenced by immunoSEQ multiplex PCR, and TCRdb holds only the in-frame ones, with some missing. Of approximately 300,000 clones in the sample, about nine tenths were seen once. The clonotype comes from a woman aged 18-29 years in good health and CMV-seronegative. Sequences were obtained from PBMCs. The rearrangement joins TRBV5-1 to TRBJ2-5; 7 bases agree with TRBD2. DNA for the CDR3: TGCGCCAGCGCTGGCGGGAGTTTAGAGACCCAGTACTTC. Translated, it gives CASAGGSLETQYF.